This is a list of T cell receptor beta chains from one sample in a study of cytomegalovirus exposure and HLA in healthy donors. Assay: immunoSEQ multiplex PCR; the TCRdb copy retains only in-frame clones and omits some. The sample yields 150,000 to 200,000 clones, roughly 82% seen once. The sequenced sample was PBMCs. The receptors shown here come from a woman aged 45-59 years in good health and CMV-seronegative. Each CDR3 is given with its conserved first and last residue.

j_call: TRBJ2-4
v_call: TRBV11-3
cdr3_length: 12
cdr3_aa: CASSLEGGIQYF

j_call: TRBJ2-1
v_call: TRBV9
cdr3_length: 11
cdr3_aa: CASSGSNEQFF

j_call: TRBJ2-1
v_call: TRBV30
cdr3_length: 14
cdr3_aa: CAWTKSSVYNEQFF

j_call: TRBJ1-5
v_call: TRBV4-3
cdr3_length: 15
cdr3_aa: CASSQGQGNHQPQHF

j_call: TRBJ2-2
v_call: TRBV10-2
cdr3_length: 14
cdr3_aa: CASTSGRVTGELFF

j_call: TRBJ1-1
v_call: TRBV2
cdr3_length: 14
cdr3_aa: CASKSGGAVTEAFF

j_call: TRBJ2-7
v_call: TRBV9
cdr3_length: 14
cdr3_aa: CASSVAHGTYEQYF

j_call: TRBJ2-5
v_call: TRBV18
cdr3_length: 15
cdr3_aa: CASSPQAGAQETQYF

j_call: TRBJ2-7
v_call: TRBV6-5
cdr3_length: 14
cdr3_aa: CASSIPGQGLEQYF

j_call: TRBJ2-1
v_call: TRBV2
cdr3_length: 14
cdr3_aa: CASKDRQGYNEQFF

j_call: TRBJ2-7
v_call: TRBV18
cdr3_length: 14
cdr3_aa: CASSPTSGQYEQYF

j_call: TRBJ1-5
v_call: TRBV7-8
cdr3_length: 14
cdr3_aa: CASSLRTEQGPQHF

j_call: TRBJ2-7
v_call: TRBV5-1
cdr3_length: 14
cdr3_aa: CASSVGTGLYEQYF

j_call: TRBJ1-1
v_call: TRBV15
cdr3_length: 13
cdr3_aa: CATSRDSLSEAFF

j_call: TRBJ2-7
v_call: TRBV7-9
cdr3_length: 13
cdr3_aa: CASSLDKVGEQYF

j_call: TRBJ2-4
v_call: TRBV7-3
cdr3_length: 12
cdr3_aa: CASSLSRDIQYF

j_call: TRBJ1-1
v_call: TRBV6-5
cdr3_length: 11
cdr3_aa: CASGGDTEAFF

j_call: TRBJ2-1
v_call: TRBV14
cdr3_length: 18
cdr3_aa: CASSQIPGTGAAVHEQFF

j_call: TRBJ1-4
v_call: TRBV4-2
cdr3_length: 16
cdr3_aa: CASSPTERTTNEKLFF

j_call: TRBJ2-5
v_call: TRBV5-1
cdr3_length: 14
cdr3_aa: CASSWEGVQETQYF

j_call: TRBJ1-2
v_call: TRBV28
cdr3_length: 16
cdr3_aa: CASSPTPDRGRMGYTF

j_call: TRBJ2-5
v_call: TRBV11-3
cdr3_length: 13
cdr3_aa: CASSRDRQETQYF

j_call: TRBJ2-2
v_call: TRBV4-1
cdr3_length: 21
cdr3_aa: CASSQVPSGLPYRSYTGELFF

j_call: TRBJ2-7
v_call: TRBV4-1
cdr3_length: 16
cdr3_aa: CASSSRPTGTLYEQYF

j_call: TRBJ2-1
v_call: TRBV9
cdr3_length: 17
cdr3_aa: CASSVETAGSGTNEQFF

j_call: TRBJ2-2
v_call: TRBV28
cdr3_length: 20
cdr3_aa: CASSPILFSGRPTYSGELFF

j_call: TRBJ1-2
v_call: TRBV28
cdr3_length: 12
cdr3_aa: CASSFSLYGYTF

j_call: TRBJ2-2
v_call: TRBV6-9
cdr3_length: 17
cdr3_aa: CASSSGLGQPNTGELFF

j_call: TRBJ2-5
v_call: TRBV4-1
cdr3_length: 16
cdr3_aa: CASSPNRGGSQETQYF